Following are 18 T cell receptor beta chains from one sample sequenced in a study of OX40 agonist ivuxolimab in advanced cancers. Assay used: immunoSEQ multiplex PCR; TCRdb lists only in-frame clones, some missing. This sample has under 50,000 clones, with more than 85% found just once. Sample: CD4+ or CD8+ T cells sorted from blood, taken in a trial of the OX40 agonist ivuxolimab. The receptors here all came from an adult with an advanced solid tumor such as melanoma, head and neck, liver or kidney cancer.

This chain connects TRBV10-3 to TRBJ2-3; tentatively, D is TRBD2 (5 bases). This CDR3 is built from 18 residues. Trimming shortened V by 6 bases and J by 1 base, and 23 bases separated the two germline ends. From germline, CDR1 is ENHRY and CDR2 SYGVKD. The CDR3 spells CAISGTLASEARTDTQYF. CDR3 in DNA: TGTGCCATCAGCGGAACTTTAGCGTCCGAGGCGCGCACAGATACGCAGTATTTT.

The chain uses TRBV28 and TRBJ1-6; no firm D call. The CDR3 is 13 residues long. Germline-derived CDR1 and CDR2 are MDHEN and SYDVKM. Trimming took 6 bases from V and 10 from J, leaving 13 bases between them. The DNA for the CDR3 is TGTGCCAGCAGCATCGGAATTTCATCACCCCTCCACTTT. Translated, it gives CASSIGISSPLHF.

This clone showed up just once. This chain links TRBV18 with TRBJ2-1, with unresolved D. There are 15 residues in the CDR3. Deletions cut 5 bases from V and 6 bases from J, with 17 bases between. CDR1 is KGHSH and CDR2 is LQKENI in the germline V gene. The CDR3: CASSSDLGVGNEQFF. CDR3 bases: TGTGCCAGCTCATCTGACCTTGGGGTAGGCAATGAGCAGTTCTTC.

The V gene is TRBV28, the J gene TRBJ2-3; D is uncertain. V lost 9 bases, J lost 0 bases, and 4 bases lay in between. Germline V gene sequence: CDR1 MDHEN, CDR2 SYDVKM. There are 11 residues in the CDR3. CDR3 nucleotide sequence: TGTGCCAGTTCAAGCACAGATACGCAGTATTTT. It translates to CASSSTDTQYF.

The J gene is TRBJ1-2, the V gene TRBV6-5, with TRBD1 matching 7 bases. With V trimmed by 5 bases and J by 8 bases, 8 bases remained unmatched. Germline V gives CDR1 MNHEY, CDR2 SVGAGI. CDR3 size: 13 residues. The CDR3 coding sequence is TGTGCCAGCAGTCAGGACAGGATGCAAGGCTACACCTTC. Translation: CASSQDRMQGYTF.

This chain joins TRBV5-5 and TRBJ1-2; D is unresolved. This CDR3 has 12 residues. Germline loops: CDR1 SGHKS, CDR2 YYEKEE (reference sequence). V was shortened by 1 base and J by 13 bases, with 14 bases between the two germline ends. The CDR3 loop is CASSLLEGLTTF. The CDR3 DNA reads TGTGCCAGCAGCTTGCTAGAGGGTCTTACCACCTTC. Variable domain in full (rest from reference TRBV5-5 and TRBJ1-2): DAGVTQSPTHLIKTRGQQVTLRCSPISGHKSVSWYQQVLGQGPQFIFQYYEKEERGRGNFPDRFSARQFPNYSSELNVNALLLGDSALYLCASSLLEGLTTFGSGTRLTVV.

This clone came up a few times. This sequence joins TRBV28 and TRBJ2-5; D call uncertain. V lost 3 bases and J lost 5, with 10 bases in between. From germline, CDR1 is MDHEN and CDR2 SYDVKM. The CDR3 is made up of 13 amino acids. CDR3 coding DNA: TGTGCCAGCAGTTTGTTTGGTGCTGAGACCCAGTACTTC. It encodes CASSLFGAETQYF.

The chain uses TRBV4-1 and TRBJ2-7, with 7 positions matching TRBD2. Trimming removed 0 bases from V and 2 bases from J; junction bases left unmatched: 4. Germline-derived CDR1 and CDR2 are MGHRA and YSYEKL. The CDR3 totals 15 residues. The CDR3 bases are TGCGCCAGCAGCCAAGACACGGGAGGAACCTACGAGCAGTACTTC. This sequence encodes CASSQDTGGTYEQYF.

V usage is TRBV5-1 and J usage is TRBJ2-2; D not certain. CDR3 length: 17 residues. V dropped 1 base and J dropped 6 bases, with 19 bases sitting between them. Germline V gene lookup returns CDR1 SGHRS and CDR2 YFSETQ. The CDR3 region has the DNA TGCGCCAGCAGCTTGTTGACGAACAAAGGAAGGGCCGGGGAGCTGTTTTTT. Translation gives CASSLLTNKGRAGELFF.

The chain uses TRBV5-1 and TRBJ2-2; D might be TRBD1 (6 bases). The ends were cut back, 1 base at V and 5 bases at J, with 12 bases in the middle. This CDR3 is built from 15 residues. Germline CDR1 reads SGHRS; CDR2 reads YFSETQ. CDR3 amino acids: CASSLYAGDTGELFF. The DNA of the CDR3 is TGCGCCAGCAGCTTGTACGCAGGGGATACCGGGGAGCTGTTTTTT.

This chain joins TRBV6-1 and TRBJ1-1; D gene unclear. CDR3 size: 14 residues. Germline V gives CDR1 MNHNS, CDR2 SASEGT. V was clipped by 4 bases and J by 4 bases, with 13 bases between them. DNA of the CDR3: TGTGCCAGCAGTGTGAGAGCCCAGAGCACTGAAGCTTTCTTT. This translates into CASSVRAQSTEAFF.

The chain carries TRBV6-5 and TRBJ1-1; no clear D gene. Germline V lookup: CDR1 MNHEY, CDR2 SVGAGI. V lost 4 bases and J lost 1, with 7 bases in between. The CDR3 is 13 residues long. In DNA, the CDR3 is TGTGCCAGCAGTTTCGACAAGAACACTGAAGCTTTCTTT. Translating gives CASSFDKNTEAFF.

This chain joins TRBV5-1 and TRBJ2-1; 9 nucleotides match TRBD2. CDR1 SGHRS and CDR2 YFSETQ come from the germline V gene. V was clipped by 0 bases and J by 13 bases; unmatched bases: 11. The CDR3 spans 15 residues. The CDR3 region is CASSLEGSSGSSQFF. The CDR3 nucleotides read TGCGCCAGCAGCTTGGAGGGGAGTAGCGGGAGTTCTCAGTTCTTC.

Points on this clone: Other nucleotide sequences from this sample produce the same CDR3. J is TRBJ2-7 and V is TRBV5-1; D might be TRBD1 or TRBD2, each matching 7 bases. CDR1 and CDR2 from the germline V gene are SGHRS and YFSETQ. This CDR3 is built from 14 residues. Trimming shortened V by 0 bases and J by 5 bases, and 12 bases separated the two germline ends. Here the CDR3 DNA reads TGCGCCAGCAGCTTGGGACAGGGAGGGGACGAGCAGTACTTC. The encoded protein is CASSLGQGGDEQYF.

This sequence joins TRBV11-3 and TRBJ1-1, with 10 bases that match TRBD1. V trimming: 7 bases; J trimming: 3 bases; junction bases outside the gene matches: 5. There are 14 residues in the CDR3. Germline CDR1 SGHNT, CDR2 YENEEA. CDR3 region: CASNPGQGYTEAFF. CDR3 nucleotides: TGTGCCAGCAACCCGGGACAGGGGTACACTGAAGCTTTCTTT.

The chain couples TRBV21-1 to TRBJ2-7. TRBV21-1 is classified as a pseudogene. This CDR3 comprises 18 residues. CDR3 nucleotides: TGTGCCAGCAGCAAAGCGCTAAGGGGGGTCCGACCCTCCTACGAGCAGTACTTC. Residues: CASSKALRGVRPSYEQYF.

The V call is TRBV5-6, the J call TRBJ1-1; D not resolved. The germline V and J ends were trimmed by 0 bases and 8 bases, with 14 bases remaining between them. The CDR3 loop spans 14 amino acids. Germline CDR1 SGHDT, CDR2 YYEEEE. CDR3 bases: TGTGCCAGCAGCTTGGGAGCCGGACGGCCCGAAGCTTTCTTT. Amino acid sequence: CASSLGAGRPEAFF.

The rearrangement uses TRBV18 and TRBJ2-1, with 10 bases that match TRBD2. From germline, CDR1 is KGHSH and CDR2 LQKENI. Unmatched junction bases numbered 7, after V lost 3 bases and J lost 8 bases. The CDR3 sequence is 15 residues long. The CDR3, as DNA: TGTGCCAGCTCACCCTCAACTAGCGGGATGGATGAGCAGTTCTTC. It yields the protein CASSPSTSGMDEQFF.